The source of this TCR beta chain is a study of T cells in Graves' hyperthyroidism and ophthalmopathy. The table lists this clonotype with a count of one. One junction end does not reproduce the germline sequence, and a read error may be involved. TCR beta CDR3 regions were amplified from RNA. When the TCR CDR3 underwent first-round RT-PCR, the HTBI primer set was used. TCRdb recomputed calls from the multiplex PCR reads with MiXCR, one row per CDR3 protein. The repertoire holds about 540,000 distinct CDR3 sequences, approximately 44% seen once, with about 7.8% in the top ten. Sequenced sample: peripheral blood or thyroid tissue (not recorded which). The clonotype comes from a woman younger than 30 with Graves' hyperthyroidism.

The CDR3 loop is CASSDQLNIEAFF. As DNA, the CDR3 is TGTGCCAGCAGTGACCAGCTGAACATTGAAGCTTTCTTT. This chain connects TRBV2 to TRBJ1-1; no definite D call. Germline assignment: CDR1 SNHLY and CDR2 FYNNEI. This CDR3 is 13 amino acids long.